This T cell receptor beta chain was found in a study of OX40 agonist ivuxolimab in advanced cancers. Whole-study context: The group had a mean age of roughly 65 years, ranged from about 23 to 85, and was less than 85% male.

Using immunoSEQ multiplex PCR, the repertoire was profiled, and TCRdb retains in-frame clones only, with some absent. The table records 25,000 to 30,000 clones, about three quarters of them present only once. Sampled blood was obtained at baseline, cycle 4 day 1, and cycle 7 day 1. General study results and limits: In general, CD8+ T cells held more expanded clones than CD4+ did, on average.

Comment on this clone: Antigen: not known.

Between the trimmed V and J ends, which lost 5 bases and 6 bases, there was a span of 16 bases. The CDR3 contains 14 residues. The germline V gene has CDR1 SGDLS and CDR2 YYNGEE. This chain joins TRBV9 and TRBJ2-3, with unresolved D. The sequence was obtained from an adult with an advanced solid tumor such as melanoma, head and neck, liver or kidney cancer. The sequencing used CD4+ or CD8+ T cells sorted from blood, collected in a trial of the OX40 agonist ivuxolimab. This chain's CDR3 is CASSPGSHIDTQYF. The CDR3 DNA is TGTGCCAGCAGTCCAGGATCGCACATTGATACGCAGTATTTT.